The clone carrying this T cell receptor beta chain was found many times. Its antigen is unknown. In the library, individual cDNA molecules carried attached unique molecular identifiers. TCRdb re-analysed the 5' RACE reads in MiXCR, keeping a single row per CDR3 protein. The sample has roughly 70,000 distinct CDR3 sequences, roughly a fifth seen once. These data are taken from a study of early T cells in non-severe SARS-CoV-2 infection. At the level of the study: The input, bulk RNA from unsorted whole blood, was sequenced, and chains were unpaired.

Whole-study findings and limits: There was a bias toward anti-spike CD8 responses in VDJdb matching, which missed private and CD4 specificities.

The CDR3 consists of 19 residues. V dropped 3 bases and J dropped 1; count of bases not matched to a gene: 14. The sequencing here drew on whole blood, taken at baseline. The sequence was obtained from an adult who was a healthcare worker with PCR-confirmed SARS-CoV-2 infection or an uninfected control (not recorded which). The chain uses TRBV12-3 or TRBV12-4 and TRBJ2-2, with TRBD1 matching 7 bases. The CDR3 reads CASSFRDRIGSWNTGELFF. The CDR3 bases are TGTGCCAGCAGTTTCCGGGACAGAATAGGATCTTGGAACACCGGGGAGCTGTTTTTT.